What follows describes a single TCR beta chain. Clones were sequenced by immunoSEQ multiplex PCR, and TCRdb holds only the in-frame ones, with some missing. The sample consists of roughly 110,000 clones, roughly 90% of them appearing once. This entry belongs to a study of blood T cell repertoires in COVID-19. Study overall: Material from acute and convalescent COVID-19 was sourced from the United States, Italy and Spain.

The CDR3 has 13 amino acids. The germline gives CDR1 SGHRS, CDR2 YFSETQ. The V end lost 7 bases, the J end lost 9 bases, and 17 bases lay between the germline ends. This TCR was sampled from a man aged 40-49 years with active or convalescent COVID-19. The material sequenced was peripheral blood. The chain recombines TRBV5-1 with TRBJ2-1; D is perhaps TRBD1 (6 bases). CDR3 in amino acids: CASGGLQGTEQFF. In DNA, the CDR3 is TGCGCCAGCGGCGGACTTCAGGGGACTGAGCAGTTCTTC.